Listed here are 21 T cell receptor beta chains from one sample, sequenced in a study of radiation and T cells in renal cell carcinoma. The data were produced by immunoSEQ multiplex PCR, yet TCRdb's version contains in-frame clones alone and is incomplete. The table includes some 20,000 clones, around 63% detected once. As to treatment: treatment-naive control, cytoreductive nephrectomy. The sequencing used tumor tissue, collected from a patient whose treatment was nephrectomy without radiotherapy. These receptors were collected from a man in his forties or fifties with renal cell carcinoma.

There are many counts of this clone. The CDR3: CASRRWGRNQPQHF. CDR3 DNA sequence: TGTGCCAGCAGACGATGGGGGCGCAATCAGCCCCAGCATTTT. The rearrangement links TRBV7-9 to TRBJ1-5, with a tentative D call TRBD1 (6 bases). The CDR3 runs 14 residues. CDR1 is SEHNR and CDR2 is FQNEAQ in the germline V gene (reference sequence). The ends were cut back, 6 bases at V and 2 bases at J, with 11 bases in the middle.

This chain uses TRBV7-2 with TRBJ2-2, with no clear D. The CDR3 runs 15 residues. CDR1 and CDR2 from the germline V gene are SGHTA and FQGNSA. Trimming pared 4 bases from V and 2 bases from J, leaving 11 bases between. CDR3 sequence (DNA): TGTGCCAGCAGCTCGCCGGGCGCCAACACCGGGGAGCTGTTTTTT. It yields the protein CASSSPGANTGELFF.

This chain uses TRBV9 with TRBJ1-6; D unclear. The CDR3 covers 14 residues. Trimming took off 4 bases at V and 9 bases at J, with 14 bases between the two ends. Germline V lookup: CDR1 SGDLS, CDR2 YYNGEE. CDR3 protein: CASSPSTDSSPLHF. The DNA of the CDR3 is TGTGCCAGCAGCCCAAGTACGGATTCTTCACCCCTCCACTTT.

This clone was seen just once. The rearrangement uses TRBV7-2 and TRBJ1-5; the D gene is possibly TRBD1 (5 bases). Germline V gene data show CDR1 as SGHTA and CDR2 as FQGNSA. The ends were cut back, 5 bases at V and 3 bases at J, with 17 bases in the middle. CDR3 length: 16 residues. This chain's CDR3 is CASSQLVGAHNQPQHF. In DNA, the CDR3 is TGTGCCAGCAGCCAACTCGTCGGGGCCCACAATCAGCCCCAGCATTTT. Drawing the rest from reference TRBV7-2 and TRBJ1-5, the complete variable domain is GAGVSQSPSNKVTEKGKDVELRCDPISGHTALYWYRQSLGQGLEFLIYFQGNSAPDKSGLPSDRFSAERTGGSVSTLTIQRTQQEDSAVYLCASSQLVGAHNQPQHFGDGTRLSIL.

The chain is built from TRBV18 and TRBJ2-7; D is perhaps TRBD1 (5 bases). The CDR3 runs to 12 residues. The V end lost 3 bases, the J end lost 2 bases, and 5 bases lay between the germline ends. CDR1 is KGHSH, CDR2 LQKENI, per germline. For the CDR3, the DNA is TGTGCCAGCTCACCGGACACCTACGAGCAGTACTTC. It specifies CASSPDTYEQYF.

The chain has TRBV29-1 and TRBJ1-1; no clear D gene. Deletions cut 2 bases from V and 7 bases from J, with 8 bases between. Looked up from germline, CDR1 is SQVTM and CDR2 is ANQGSEA. The CDR3 totals 11 residues. The CDR3 region is CSVEIRFEAFF. CDR3 DNA: TGCAGCGTTGAAATCCGGTTTGAAGCTTTCTTT.

This clone has a handful of counts. V and J are TRBV2 and TRBJ1-2; D not resolved. V shed 9 bases and J shed 8 bases, with 19 bases lying between them. Germline V gene data show CDR1 as SNHLY and CDR2 as FYNNEI. The CDR3 is 13 amino acids. CDR3 sequence reads: CASLGPGYSGYTF. DNA for the CDR3: TGTGCCAGTCTAGGACCGGGTTATAGCGGCTACACCTTC. Combining the CDR3 with reference TRBV2 and TRBJ1-2 gives the whole variable domain EPEVTQTPSHQVTQMGQEVILRCVPISNHLYFYWYRQILGQKVEFLVSFYNNEISEKSEIFDDQFSVERPDGSNFTLKIRSTKLEDSAMYFCASLGPGYSGYTFGSGTRLTVV.

This clone has only a few counts. The chain joins TRBV13 to TRBJ2-3, with D perhaps matching TRBD1 (6 bases). CDR1 is PRHDT and CDR2 is FYEKMQ in the germline V gene (reference sequence). Trimming took off 2 bases at V and 2 bases at J, with 20 bases between the two ends. This CDR3 is 18 amino acids long. The CDR3 nucleotides are TGTGCCAGCAGCTTATTAGGGGGAGAGGCATGGAACACAGATACGCAGTATTTT. This encodes CASSLLGGEAWNTDTQYF.

This clone was recorded at least ten times. V and J are TRBV2 and TRBJ1-3, with 7 bases fitting TRBD1. The CDR3 is made up of 16 amino acids. Germline-derived CDR1 and CDR2 are SNHLY and FYNNEI. The trim removed 3 bases at V and 0 bases at J, leaving 5 bases unmatched. DNA of the CDR3: TGTGCCAGCAGTGAGGGGACAGTTGGCTCTGGAAACACCATATATTTT. Encoded protein: CASSEGTVGSGNTIYF.

This clone was picked up a small number of times. The chain employs TRBV6-4 and TRBJ1-6, with D uncertain. This CDR3 comprises 13 residues. Germline loops: CDR1 MRHNA, CDR2 SNTAGT. Trimming removed 0 bases at V and 7 bases at J, with 4 bases between. In DNA, the CDR3 is TGTGCCAGCAGTGACTCGACAAATTCACCCCTCCACTTT. It specifies CASSDSTNSPLHF.

The rearrangement uses TRBV6-5 and TRBJ2-1; no firm D call. Germline-derived CDR1 and CDR2 are MNHEY and SVGAGI. Trimming pared 6 bases from V and 6 bases from J, leaving 6 bases between. The CDR3 is 11 amino acids. The CDR3 DNA reads TGTGCCAGCAGGAAGTTCAATGAGCAGTTCTTC. Translated: CASRKFNEQFF.

Concerning this clone itself: Its ends do not fully match the called genes, so a read error is possible. This chain uses TRBV30 with TRBJ2-1; D is perhaps TRBD2 (6 bases). The germline V gene encodes CDR1 GTSNPN and CDR2 SVGIG (reference sequence). This CDR3 has 14 residues. The CDR3 loop reads CAWRPTSSNNEQFF. As DNA, the CDR3 is TGTGCCTGGAGACCCACTAGCTCCAACAATGAGCAGTTCTTC.

CDR3 bases: TGTGCCTGGATGCGGACAGGGAGAGGCACTGAAGCTTTCTTT. As protein: CAWMRTGRGTEAFF. The chain employs TRBV30 and TRBJ1-1; 8 bases are shared with TRBD1. This CDR3 region has 14 residues. After removal of 4 bases from V and 4 bases from J, the junction contained 8 bases not matched to a gene. Germline assignment: CDR1 GTSNPN and CDR2 SVGIG (reference sequence). The whole variable domain, filled in from reference TRBV30 and TRBJ1-1, reads SQTIHQWPATLVQPVGSPLSLECTVEGTSNPNLYWYRQAAGRGLQLLFYSVGIGQISSEVPQNLSASRPQDRQFILSSKKLLLSDSGFYLCAWMRTGRGTEAFFGQGTRLTVV.

This clone showed up just a few times. J is TRBJ1-1 and V is TRBV28; 10 nucleotides align to TRBD1. CDR1 and CDR2 (germline): MDHEN, SYDVKM. CDR3 size: 18 residues. J was trimmed by 1 base and V by 5 bases; bases with no gene match: 13. The DNA of the CDR3 is TGTGCCAGCAGTCCTCCGGGACAGGGGTTTATGCGGAACACTGAAGCTTTCTTT. It translates to CASSPPGQGFMRNTEAFF.

The V gene is TRBV13, the J gene TRBJ1-1, with unresolved D. V gave up 5 bases and J gave up 7 bases, with 14 bases separating them. Germline V lookup: CDR1 PRHDT, CDR2 FYEKMQ (reference sequence). The CDR3 is 13 amino acids. The CDR3 protein is CASSQSSGYEAFF. The CDR3 nucleotides read TGTGCCAGCAGCCAGAGTTCGGGCTATGAAGCTTTCTTT.

Only one count was recorded for this clone. The CDR3 loop is CASGPTGYTGELFF. CDR3 in DNA: TGTGCCAGCGGACCGACAGGGTACACCGGGGAGCTGTTTTTT. The rearrangement links TRBV25-1 to TRBJ2-2; 7 bases line up with TRBD1. The CDR3 extends over 14 amino acids. Germline trimming cut 8 bases from V and 3 bases from J; bases unmatched to any gene: 6. CDR1 and CDR2 (germline): MGHDK, SYGVNS.

The J gene is TRBJ2-3, the V gene TRBV10-3, with 9 nucleotides matching TRBD2. The J segment lost 3 bases and the V segment lost 3 bases, leaving 4 bases of the junction unmatched. The CDR3 contains 15 residues. CDR1 and CDR2 from the germline V gene are ENHRY and SYGVKD. The CDR3 reads CAISDPAGGTDTQYF. CDR3 sequence (DNA): TGTGCCATCAGTGATCCAGCGGGAGGTACAGATACGCAGTATTTT.

This clone was recorded only once. The chain carries TRBV7-2 and TRBJ2-7; no clear D gene. Germline CDR1 reads SGHTA; CDR2 reads FQGNSA. V lost 2 bases and J lost 6, with 8 bases in between. CDR3 size: 12 residues. As DNA, the CDR3 is TGTGCCAGCAGCTTATGGGGTCGCGAGCAGTACTTC. Protein product: CASSLWGREQYF.

CDR3 region: CASSTGTSVRTDTQYF. In nucleotides, the CDR3 is TGTGCCAGTAGTACCGGGACTAGCGTACGCACAGATACGCAGTATTTT. V usage is TRBV19 and J usage is TRBJ2-3, with 10 bases fitting TRBD2. The ends lost 4 bases at V and 1 base at J; junction bases unmatched: 5. The CDR3 length is 16 residues. CDR1 and CDR2 (germline): LNHDA, SQIVND (reference sequence).

The rearrangement uses TRBV6-5 and TRBJ1-2, with D hard to call. CDR3 length: 15 residues. V shed 6 bases and J shed 2 bases, with 16 bases lying between them. The germline gives CDR1 MNHEY, CDR2 SVGAGI. CDR3 protein: CASRNSGTLNYGYTF. DNA for the CDR3: TGTGCCAGCAGGAATTCAGGAACTTTAAACTATGGCTACACCTTC.

The J gene is TRBJ2-2, the V gene TRBV9; D may be TRBD2 (5 bases). The V gene's germline CDR1 is SGDLS and CDR2 YYNGEE. Trimming took off 4 bases at V and 6 bases at J, with 16 bases between the two ends. The CDR3 has 15 amino acids. In DNA form, the CDR3 reads TGTGCCAGCAGCTCTCCGGGATCCAGCTCCGGGGAGCTGTTTTTT. This encodes CASSSPGSSSGELFF.